This T cell receptor beta chain came from a study of T cell responses to AZD1222 COVID-19 vaccine. Repertoires were generated with immunoSEQ multiplex PCR, while TCRdb's copy carries only in-frame clones and drops some. The sample contains over 130,000 clones, around 95% of which appear only once. There are 16 residues in the CDR3. Trimming took 6 bases from V and 0 from J, leaving 14 bases between them. Germline CDR1 MGHRA, CDR2 YSYEKL. The J gene is TRBJ2-2, the V gene TRBV4-1, with D tentatively TRBD1 or TRBD2 (5 bases each). The receptor's source is an adult in good health. The sample consisted of peripheral blood, taken on day 0 of AZD1222 vaccination. The CDR3, as DNA: TGCGCCAGCAGTACCCAGGGACGGACGAACACCGGGGAGCTGTTTTTT. Residues: CASSTQGRTNTGELFF.